This T cell receptor (beta chain) came from a study of blood T cell repertoires in COVID-19. The method was immunoSEQ multiplex PCR; TCRdb's version includes in-frame clones alone and lacks a portion of them. In the table there are about 160,000 clones, 84% of which are singletons. The germline V gene has CDR1 MNHEY and CDR2 SVGEGT. CDR3 length equals 13 residues. V was clipped by 5 bases and J by 3 bases, with 8 bases between them. This clone was seen just once. The specimen sequenced was peripheral blood. The clonotype originates from a man in his late teens or twenties with active or convalescent COVID-19. The chain combines TRBV6-2 or TRBV6-3 with TRBJ1-5, with unresolved D. CDR3 DNA: TGTGCCAGCAGTGGAGGTTACAATCAGCCCCAGCATTTT. This codes for CASSGGYNQPQHF.